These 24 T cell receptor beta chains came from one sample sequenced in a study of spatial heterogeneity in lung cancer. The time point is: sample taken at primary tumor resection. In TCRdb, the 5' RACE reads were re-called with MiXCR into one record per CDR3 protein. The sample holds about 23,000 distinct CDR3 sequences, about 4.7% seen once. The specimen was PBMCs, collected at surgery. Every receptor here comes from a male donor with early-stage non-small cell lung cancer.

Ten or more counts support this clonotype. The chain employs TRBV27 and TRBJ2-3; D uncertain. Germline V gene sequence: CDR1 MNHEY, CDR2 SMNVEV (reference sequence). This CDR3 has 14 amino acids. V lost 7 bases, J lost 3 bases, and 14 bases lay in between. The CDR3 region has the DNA TGTGCCAGCACCTCCGTAGGGAAGACAGATACGCAGTATTTT. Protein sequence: CASTSVGKTDTQYF.

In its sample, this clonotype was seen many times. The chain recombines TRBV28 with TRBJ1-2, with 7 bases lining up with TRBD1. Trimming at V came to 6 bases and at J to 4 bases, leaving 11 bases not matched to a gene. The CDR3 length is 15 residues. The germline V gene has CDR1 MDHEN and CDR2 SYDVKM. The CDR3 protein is CASSLVQGGGYGYTF. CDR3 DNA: TGTGCCAGCAGCCTCGTCCAAGGGGGCGGCTATGGCTACACCTTC.

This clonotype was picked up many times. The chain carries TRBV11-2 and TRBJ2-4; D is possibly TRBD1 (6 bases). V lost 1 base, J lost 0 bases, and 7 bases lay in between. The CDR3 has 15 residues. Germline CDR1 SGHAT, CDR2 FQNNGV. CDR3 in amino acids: CASSLAGAAKNIQYF. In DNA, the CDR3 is TGTGCCAGCAGCTTAGCAGGGGCAGCCAAAAACATTCAGTACTTC.

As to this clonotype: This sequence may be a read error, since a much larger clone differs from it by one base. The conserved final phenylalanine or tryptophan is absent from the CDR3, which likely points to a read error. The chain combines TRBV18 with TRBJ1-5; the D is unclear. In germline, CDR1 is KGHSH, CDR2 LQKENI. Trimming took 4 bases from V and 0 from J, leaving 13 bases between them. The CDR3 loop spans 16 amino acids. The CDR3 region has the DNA TGTGCCAGCTCACGAGGGAACCAGTATAGCAATCAGCCCCAGCATTAT. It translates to CASSRGNQYSNQPQHY.

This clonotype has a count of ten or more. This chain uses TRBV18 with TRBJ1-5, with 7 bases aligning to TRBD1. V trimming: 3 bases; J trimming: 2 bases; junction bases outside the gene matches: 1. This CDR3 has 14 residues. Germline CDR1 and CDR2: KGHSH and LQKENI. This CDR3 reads CASSPGQGNQPQHF. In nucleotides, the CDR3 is TGTGCCAGCTCACCTGGACAGGGCAATCAGCCCCAGCATTTT.

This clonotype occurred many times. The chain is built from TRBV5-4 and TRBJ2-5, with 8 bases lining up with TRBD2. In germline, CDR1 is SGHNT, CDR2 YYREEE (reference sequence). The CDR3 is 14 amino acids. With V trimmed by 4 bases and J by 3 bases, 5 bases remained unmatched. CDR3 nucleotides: TGTGCCAGCAGCCGTAGCGGGGCGGAAGAGACCCAGTACTTC. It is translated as CASSRSGAEETQYF.

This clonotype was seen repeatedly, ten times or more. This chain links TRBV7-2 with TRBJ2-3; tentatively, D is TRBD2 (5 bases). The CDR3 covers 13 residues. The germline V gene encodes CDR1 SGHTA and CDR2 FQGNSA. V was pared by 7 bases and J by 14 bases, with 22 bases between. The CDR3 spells CASTLTEGIGGYF. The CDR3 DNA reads TGTGCCAGCACATTGACTGAGGGAATAGGCGGGTATTTT.

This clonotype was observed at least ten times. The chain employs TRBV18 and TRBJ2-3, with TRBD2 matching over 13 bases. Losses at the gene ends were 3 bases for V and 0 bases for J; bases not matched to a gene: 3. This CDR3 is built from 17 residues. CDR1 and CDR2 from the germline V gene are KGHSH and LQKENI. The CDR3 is CASSPQGLAGSTDTQYF. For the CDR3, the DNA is TGTGCCAGCTCACCCCAGGGACTAGCGGGAAGCACAGATACGCAGTATTTT. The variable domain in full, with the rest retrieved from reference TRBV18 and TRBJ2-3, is NAGVMQNPRHLVRRRGQEARLRCSPMKGHSHVYWYRQLPEEGLKFMVYLQKENIIDESGMPKERFSAEFPKEGPSILRIQQVVRGDSAAYFCASSPQGLAGSTDTQYFGPGTRLTVL.

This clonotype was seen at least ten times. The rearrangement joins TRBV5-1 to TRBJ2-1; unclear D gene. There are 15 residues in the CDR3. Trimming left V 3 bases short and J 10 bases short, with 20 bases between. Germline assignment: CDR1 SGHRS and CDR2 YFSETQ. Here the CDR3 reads CASSSGEQRPMEQFF. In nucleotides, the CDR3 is TGCGCCAGCAGCTCGGGCGAACAACGGCCTATGGAGCAGTTCTTC.

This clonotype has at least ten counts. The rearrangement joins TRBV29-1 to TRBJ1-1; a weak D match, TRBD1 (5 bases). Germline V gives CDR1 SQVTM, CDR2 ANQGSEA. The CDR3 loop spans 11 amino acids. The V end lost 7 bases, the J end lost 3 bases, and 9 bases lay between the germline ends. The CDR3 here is CSAGGYTEAFF. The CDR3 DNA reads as TGCAGCGCCGGGGGATACACTGAAGCTTTCTTT.

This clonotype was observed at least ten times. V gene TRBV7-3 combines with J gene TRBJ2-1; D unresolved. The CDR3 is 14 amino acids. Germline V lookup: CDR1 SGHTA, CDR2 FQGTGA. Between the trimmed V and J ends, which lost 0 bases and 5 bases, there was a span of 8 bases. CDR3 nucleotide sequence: TGTGCCAGCAGCTTAACGGTCCGGGACAATGAGCAGTTCTTC. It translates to CASSLTVRDNEQFF.

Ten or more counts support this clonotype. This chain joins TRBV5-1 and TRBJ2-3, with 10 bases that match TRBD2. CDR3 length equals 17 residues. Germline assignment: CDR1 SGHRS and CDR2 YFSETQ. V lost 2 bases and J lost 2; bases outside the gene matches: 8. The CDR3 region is CASSFRVGLADTDTQYF. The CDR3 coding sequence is TGCGCCAGCAGCTTCCGGGTTGGACTAGCGGACACAGATACGCAGTATTTT. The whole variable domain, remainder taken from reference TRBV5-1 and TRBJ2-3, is KAGVTQTPRYLIKTRGQQVTLSCSPISGHRSVSWYQQTPGQGLQFLFEYFSETQRNKGNFPGRFSGRQFSNSRSEMNVSTLELGDSALYLCASSFRVGLADTDTQYFGPGTRLTVL.

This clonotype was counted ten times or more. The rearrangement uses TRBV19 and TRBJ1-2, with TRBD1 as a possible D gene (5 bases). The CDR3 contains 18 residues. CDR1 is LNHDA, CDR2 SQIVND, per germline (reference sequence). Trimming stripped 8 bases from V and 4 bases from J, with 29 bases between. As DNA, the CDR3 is TGTGCCAGTGGTACGCCTAACCAGGGACCCAGAGGAAGCTATGGCTACACCTTC. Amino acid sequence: CASGTPNQGPRGSYGYTF.

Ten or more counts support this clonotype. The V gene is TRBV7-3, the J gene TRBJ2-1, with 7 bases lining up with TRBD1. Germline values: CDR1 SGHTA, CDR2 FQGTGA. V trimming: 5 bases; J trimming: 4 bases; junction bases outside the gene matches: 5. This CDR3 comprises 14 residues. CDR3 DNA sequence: TGTGCCAGCAGCCCGGGACAGAATTACAATGAGCAGTTCTTC. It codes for CASSPGQNYNEQFF.

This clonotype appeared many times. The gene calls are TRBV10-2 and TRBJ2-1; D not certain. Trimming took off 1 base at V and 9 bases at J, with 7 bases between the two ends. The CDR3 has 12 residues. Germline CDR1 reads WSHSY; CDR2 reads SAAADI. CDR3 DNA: TGCGCCAGCAGTGAGTTGGCTACTGAGCAGTTCTTC. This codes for CASSELATEQFF.

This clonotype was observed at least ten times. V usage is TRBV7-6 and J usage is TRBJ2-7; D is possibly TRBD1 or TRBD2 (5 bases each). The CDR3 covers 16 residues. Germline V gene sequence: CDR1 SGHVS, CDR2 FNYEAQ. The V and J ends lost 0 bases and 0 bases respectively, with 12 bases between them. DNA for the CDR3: TGTGCCAGCAGCTTAGCGGGGGACGGTAGCTCCTACGAGCAGTACTTC. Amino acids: CASSLAGDGSSYEQYF.

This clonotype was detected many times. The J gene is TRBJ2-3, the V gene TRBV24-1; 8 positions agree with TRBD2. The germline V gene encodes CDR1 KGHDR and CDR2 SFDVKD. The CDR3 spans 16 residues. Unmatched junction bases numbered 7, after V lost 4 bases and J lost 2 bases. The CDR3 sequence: CATSETLAGFTDTQYF. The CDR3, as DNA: TGTGCCACCAGTGAGACGTTAGCGGGATTCACAGATACGCAGTATTTT.

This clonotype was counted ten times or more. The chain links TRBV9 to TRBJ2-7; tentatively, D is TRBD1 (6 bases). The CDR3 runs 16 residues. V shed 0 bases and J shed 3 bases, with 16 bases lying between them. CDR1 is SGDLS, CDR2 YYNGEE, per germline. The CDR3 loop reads CASSVASSGEIYEQYF. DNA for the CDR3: TGTGCCAGCAGCGTAGCATCGTCAGGGGAAATCTACGAGCAGTACTTC. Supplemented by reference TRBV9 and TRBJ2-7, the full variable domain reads DSGVTQTPKHLITATGQRVTLRCSPRSGDLSVYWYQQSLDQGLQFLIQYYNGEERAKGNILERFSAQQFPDLHSELNLSSLELGDSALYFCASSVASSGEIYEQYFGPGTRLTVT.

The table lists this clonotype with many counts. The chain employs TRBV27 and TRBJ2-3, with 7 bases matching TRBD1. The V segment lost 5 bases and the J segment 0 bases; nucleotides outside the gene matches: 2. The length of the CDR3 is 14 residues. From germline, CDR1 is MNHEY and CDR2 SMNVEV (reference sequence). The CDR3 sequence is CASSRQGSTDTQYF. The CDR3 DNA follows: TGTGCCAGCAGTAGACAGGGTAGCACAGATACGCAGTATTTT.

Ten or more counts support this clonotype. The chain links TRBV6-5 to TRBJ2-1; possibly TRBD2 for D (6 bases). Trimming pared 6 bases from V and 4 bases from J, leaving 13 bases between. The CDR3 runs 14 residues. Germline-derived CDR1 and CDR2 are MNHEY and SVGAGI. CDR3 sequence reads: CASRGGAGYNEQFF. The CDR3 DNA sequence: TGTGCCAGCAGAGGCGGGGCCGGATACAATGAGCAGTTCTTC.

CDR3 region: CASSLRDRGPDTQYF. Here the CDR3 DNA reads TGTGCCAGCAGCCTCCGGGACAGGGGGCCAGATACGCAGTATTTT. The gene calls are TRBV7-3 and TRBJ2-3; 12 bases are shared with TRBD1. This CDR3 region has 15 residues. Per germline, CDR1 SGHTA and CDR2 FQGTGA. The trim removed 5 bases at V and 4 bases at J, leaving 4 bases unmatched.

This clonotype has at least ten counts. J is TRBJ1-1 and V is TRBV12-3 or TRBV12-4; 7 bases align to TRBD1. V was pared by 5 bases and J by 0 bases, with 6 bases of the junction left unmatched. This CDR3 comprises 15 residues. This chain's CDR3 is CASSEQQGLNTEAFF. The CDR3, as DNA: TGTGCCAGCAGTGAACAACAGGGGCTGAACACTGAAGCTTTCTTT.

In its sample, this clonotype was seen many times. CDR3 in amino acids: CASSTCTNYGYTF. The DNA for the CDR3 is TGTGCCAGCAGCACCTGTACTAACTATGGCTACACCTTC. V gene TRBV21-1 combines with J gene TRBJ1-2; the table assigns TRBD1, which was not confirmed against the DNA. TRBV21-1 represents a pseudogene. This CDR3 contains 13 residues.

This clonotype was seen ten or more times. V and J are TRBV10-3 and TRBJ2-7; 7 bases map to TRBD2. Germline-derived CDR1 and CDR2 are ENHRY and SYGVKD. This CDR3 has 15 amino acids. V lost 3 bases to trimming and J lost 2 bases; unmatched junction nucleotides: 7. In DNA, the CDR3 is TGTGCCATCAGTGACGGCGCGGGAGCACCCTACGAGCAGTACTTC. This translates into CAISDGAGAPYEQYF.